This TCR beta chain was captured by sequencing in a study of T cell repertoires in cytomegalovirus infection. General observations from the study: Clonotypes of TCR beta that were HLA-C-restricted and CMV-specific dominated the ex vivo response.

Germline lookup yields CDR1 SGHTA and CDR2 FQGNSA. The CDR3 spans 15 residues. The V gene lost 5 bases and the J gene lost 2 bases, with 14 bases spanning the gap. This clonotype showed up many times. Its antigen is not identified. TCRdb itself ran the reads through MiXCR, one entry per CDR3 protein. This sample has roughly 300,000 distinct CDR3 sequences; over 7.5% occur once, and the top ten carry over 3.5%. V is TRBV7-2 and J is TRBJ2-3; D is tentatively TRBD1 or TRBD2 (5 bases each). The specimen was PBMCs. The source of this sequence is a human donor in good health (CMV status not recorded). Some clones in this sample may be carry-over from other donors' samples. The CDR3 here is CASSLGESLTDTQYF. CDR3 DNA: TGTGCCAGCAGCCTAGGGGAGTCTCTCACAGATACGCAGTATTTT.